The 2 T cell receptor beta chains reported below all come from one sample, sequenced in a study of beta chain features in type 1 diabetes. Of the isolated RNA, all was reverse transcribed, and so the sequenced material was expressed TCRB transcripts. Some clones are missing from TCRdb's copy, which holds only in-frame ones; the method was immunoSEQ multiplex PCR. This sample has under 200,000 clones, with approximately 9% found just once. Material for sequencing was central memory CD4+ T cells from blood. These receptor sequences come from a young woman in good health.

A few counts support this clone. This CDR3 is CASSPLGGTLTNYGYTF. The CDR3 nucleotides read TGTGCCAGCAGCCCCCTAGGGGGAACCCTTACTAACTATGGCTACACCTTC. The V and J genes are TRBV7-9 and TRBJ1-2; weak D call: TRBD1 (6 bases). CDR3 length: 17 residues. The V end was cut by 5 bases, the J end by 0 bases, with 19 bases between. The germline CDR1 and CDR2 sequences are SEHNR and FQNEAQ (reference sequence).

This clone was detected a few times. The rearrangement joins TRBV18 to TRBJ2-5; 7 bases line up with TRBD2. Trimming took 6 bases from V and 3 from J; bases not matched to a gene: 13. Germline V lookup: CDR1 KGHSH, CDR2 LQKENI. CDR3 length equals 16 residues. The CDR3 protein is CASSPPSSSGEETQYF. CDR3 in DNA: TGTGCCAGCTCCCCTCCGTCGTCTAGCGGCGAAGAGACCCAGTACTTC.